Each of the 20 T cell receptor beta chains below was sequenced from the same sample in a study of blood T cell repertoires in COVID-19. TCRdb's copy holds only in-frame clones and misses some; the assay was immunoSEQ multiplex PCR. The table shows 300,000 or so clones, with about 89% occurring only once. The material sequenced was peripheral blood. Receptors were obtained from a man aged 18 to 30 who had recovered from COVID-19.

For this clone: One end of the junction fails to match germline, which may point to a read error. J is TRBJ2-7 and V is TRBV7-7; TRBD1 might be the D (7 bases). The CDR3 runs to 16 residues. Germline V CDR1 and CDR2: SSHAT, FNYEAQ (reference sequence). The chain's CDR3 is CASSPGGTRGSYEQYF. The CDR3, as DNA: TGTGCTAGCAGCCCAGGGGGTACACGGGGGTCCTACGAGCAGTACTTC.

The genes are TRBV27 and TRBJ2-1; D uncertain. V was cut by 4 bases and J by 0 bases, with 13 bases left in between. Germline values: CDR1 MNHEY, CDR2 SMNVEV (reference sequence). The CDR3 is 16 amino acids. CDR3 residues: CASSSPGASSYNEQFF. Here the CDR3 DNA reads TGTGCCAGCAGTTCCCCAGGCGCGAGCTCCTACAATGAGCAGTTCTTC.

This clone was counted a single time. CDR3 region: CAIEAPPTDTQYF. The CDR3 DNA follows: TGTGCCATAGAGGCTCCACCGACAGATACGCAGTATTTT. This rearrangement joins TRBV6-5 to TRBJ2-3; no reliable D call. The germline gives CDR1 MNHEY, CDR2 SVGAGI. This CDR3 has 13 residues. Trimming took 10 bases from V and 3 from J, leaving 14 bases between them.

The V and J genes are TRBV7-9 and TRBJ1-6; D might be TRBD1 (6 bases). V gave up 8 bases and J gave up 0 bases, with 17 bases separating them. CDR3 size: 17 residues. Germline V lookup: CDR1 SEHNR, CDR2 FQNEAQ (reference sequence). CDR3 in DNA: TGTGCCAGCGGCGCGACAGGAGCGACCTCCTATAATTCACCCCTCCACTTT. Encoded protein: CASGATGATSYNSPLHF.

The chain links TRBV19 to TRBJ2-7; a weak D match, TRBD1 (6 bases). Trimming removed 10 bases at V and 0 bases at J, with 13 bases between. CDR3 size: 13 residues. Germline lookup yields CDR1 LNHDA and CDR2 SQIVND (reference sequence). In DNA form, the CDR3 reads TGTGCCACTACTGGACAGAGCTCCTACGAGCAGTACTTC. Translated: CATTGQSSYEQYF.

Note on this clone: The identical CDR3 is also encoded by other nucleotide sequences in the sample. The rearrangement uses TRBV5-1 and TRBJ2-7; 12 bases match TRBD2. V dropped 3 bases and J dropped 0; count of bases not matched to a gene: 1. The CDR3 contains 15 residues. The germline CDR1 and CDR2 sequences are SGHRS and YFSETQ. The CDR3 DNA reads as TGCGCCAGCAGCTGGGGACTAGCGGGCTCCTACGAGCAGTACTTC. Amino acid sequence: CASSWGLAGSYEQYF.

The chain carries TRBV6-5 and TRBJ2-1; perhaps TRBD2 as D (5 bases). This CDR3 has 13 residues. Germline V gives CDR1 MNHEY, CDR2 SVGAGI. Trimming stripped 0 bases from V and 12 bases from J, with 12 bases between. The CDR3 here is CASSYSFRDLQFF. CDR3 DNA sequence: TGTGCCAGCAGTTACTCGTTCCGGGATCTGCAGTTCTTC.

The chain links TRBV7-9 to TRBJ2-7; 12 nucleotides align to TRBD2. The junction had 9 bases not matched to a gene; V was cut back by 5 bases and J by 4 bases. The CDR3 spans 16 residues. The germline gives CDR1 SEHNR, CDR2 FQNEAQ (reference sequence). DNA of the CDR3: TGTGCCAGCAGCCCTACGACTAGCGGGAGAGCGTACGAGCAGTACTTC. Encoded protein: CASSPTTSGRAYEQYF.

V and J are TRBV30 and TRBJ2-1; D is possibly TRBD1 (6 bases). The germline V gene encodes CDR1 GTSNPN and CDR2 SVGIG (reference sequence). The CDR3 sequence is 14 residues long. V lost 7 bases to trimming and J lost 8 bases, with 21 bases between them. CDR3 sequence (DNA): TGTGCCTCGGACCTCCGCGGACCAGGGGATGAGCAGTTCTTC. Translated, it gives CASDLRGPGDEQFF.

This chain connects TRBV7-3 to TRBJ2-1, with 10 bases lining up with TRBD2. V trimming: 6 bases; J trimming: 2 bases; junction bases outside the gene matches: 1. The V gene's germline CDR1 is SGHTA and CDR2 FQGTGA. The CDR3 has 14 residues. The CDR3 loop reads CASSTSGAYNEQFF. Written as DNA, the CDR3 is TGTGCCAGCAGTACTAGCGGGGCCTACAATGAGCAGTTCTTC.

The genes are TRBV12-3 or TRBV12-4 and TRBJ1-3; no clear D gene. The CDR3 spans 13 residues. V was clipped by 6 bases and J by 2 bases, with 8 bases between them. Here the CDR3 reads CASSRRTGNTIYF. CDR3 DNA sequence: TGTGCCAGCAGCCGGAGGACTGGAAACACCATATATTTT.

J is TRBJ2-7 and V is TRBV5-1; tentative D call: TRBD1 (6 bases). Germline values: CDR1 SGHRS, CDR2 YFSETQ. V lost 1 base to trimming and J lost 4 bases, with 9 bases between them. There are 13 residues in the CDR3. The CDR3 bases are TGCGCCAGCAGCTTGAACAGGGAGTACGAGCAGTACTTC. Translating gives CASSLNREYEQYF.

The chain links TRBV29-1 to TRBJ2-7, with TRBD2 matching 7 bases. CDR3 size: 12 residues. Germline CDR1 is SQVTM and CDR2 is ANQGSEA. The J segment lost 1 base and the V segment lost 4 bases, leaving 1 base of the junction unmatched. The CDR3 reads CSVGEGSYEQYF. CDR3 nucleotides: TGCAGCGTTGGGGAGGGTTCCTACGAGCAGTACTTC.

The chain carries TRBV12-5 and TRBJ2-7, with D possibly being TRBD1 (6 bases). The CDR3 contains 14 residues. Germline-derived CDR1 and CDR2 are LGHNT and FRNRAP. With 5 bases removed from V and 2 bases from J, the gap between germline ends came to 13 bases. The CDR3 DNA reads as TGTGCTAGTGGTCCCCCAGGGGTTGCCTACGAGCAGTACTTC. Amino acids: CASGPPGVAYEQYF.

This chain joins TRBV9 and TRBJ2-1; tentatively, D is TRBD2 (5 bases). The CDR3 is 12 amino acids. CDR1 is SGDLS and CDR2 is YYNGEE in the germline V gene. The V gene lost 4 bases and the J gene lost 4 bases, with 6 bases spanning the gap. The CDR3 DNA reads as TGTGCCAGCAGCCGGGATTACAATGAGCAGTTCTTC. It is translated as CASSRDYNEQFF.

The V gene is TRBV19, the J gene TRBJ1-1; no definite D call. Germline CDR1 LNHDA, CDR2 SQIVND (reference sequence). V lost 4 bases to trimming and J lost 1 base, with 10 bases between them. CDR3 length: 14 residues. The CDR3 loop reads CASSRREANTEAFF. Written as DNA, the CDR3 is TGTGCCAGTAGTAGGAGGGAAGCGAACACTGAAGCTTTCTTT. Full variable domain (rest looked up from reference TRBV19 and TRBJ1-1): DGGITQSPKYLFRKEGQNVTLSCEQNLNHDAMYWYRQDPGQGLRLIYYSQIVNDFQKGDIAEGYSVSREKKESFPLTVTSAQKNPTAFYLCASSRREANTEAFFGQGTRLTVV.

The chain uses TRBV19 and TRBJ2-2; 10 bases fit TRBD2. Germline V CDR1 and CDR2: LNHDA, SQIVND (reference sequence). This CDR3 comprises 18 residues. V trimming: 1 base; J trimming: 6 bases; junction bases outside the gene matches: 11. The CDR3 is CASSIAPAGGQLAGELFF. The CDR3 region has the DNA TGTGCCAGTAGTATAGCGCCAGCGGGGGGGCAATTGGCCGGGGAGCTGTTTTTT. Complete variable domain (other parts from reference TRBV19 and TRBJ2-2): DGGITQSPKYLFRKEGQNVTLSCEQNLNHDAMYWYRQDPGQGLRLIYYSQIVNDFQKGDIAEGYSVSREKKESFPLTVTSAQKNPTAFYLCASSIAPAGGQLAGELFFGEGSRLTVL.

The rearrangement joins TRBV4-3 to TRBJ1-1; 8 nucleotides align to TRBD1. The CDR3 is 14 amino acids. J lost 6 bases, V lost 4 bases, and 7 bases had no gene match. Germline CDR1 reads LGHNA; CDR2 reads YSLEER. CDR3 coding DNA: TGCGCCAGCAGCCCAGGGGGCGGTTTCGCTGAAGCTTTCTTT. It translates to CASSPGGGFAEAFF.

For the CDR3, the DNA is TGTGCCATCAGTTCGGTTTCCAAACAGGGTCACACTGAAGCTTTCTTT. Encoded protein: CAISSVSKQGHTEAFF. This chain joins TRBV10-3 and TRBJ1-1, with D tentatively TRBD1 (6 bases). Germline-derived CDR1 and CDR2 are ENHRY and SYGVKD. Trimming removed 5 bases from V and 3 bases from J, with 19 bases in between. The CDR3 loop spans 16 amino acids.

The J gene is TRBJ2-1, the V gene TRBV11-1, with TRBD2 identical over 12 bases. Germline trimming cut 5 bases from V and 13 bases from J; bases unmatched to any gene: 15. The CDR3 covers 16 residues. The germline gives CDR1 SGHAT, CDR2 FQDESV (reference sequence). Here the CDR3 reads CASSLDTSGGTTTQFF. For the CDR3, the DNA is TGTGCCAGCAGCCTTGACACTAGCGGGGGGACCACTACCCAGTTCTTC.